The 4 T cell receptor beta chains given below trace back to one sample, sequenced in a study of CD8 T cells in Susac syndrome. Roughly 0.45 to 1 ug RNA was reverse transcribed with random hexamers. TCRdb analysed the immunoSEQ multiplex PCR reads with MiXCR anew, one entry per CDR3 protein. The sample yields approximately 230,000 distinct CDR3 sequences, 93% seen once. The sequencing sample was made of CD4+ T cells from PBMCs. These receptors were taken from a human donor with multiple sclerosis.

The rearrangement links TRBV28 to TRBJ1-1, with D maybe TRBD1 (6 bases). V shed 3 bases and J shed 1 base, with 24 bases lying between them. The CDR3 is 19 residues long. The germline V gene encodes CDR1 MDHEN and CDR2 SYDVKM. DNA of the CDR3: TGTGCCAGCAGTTTGTATTCCCGGTGGGACACCCCAAGGAACACTGAAGCTTTCTTT. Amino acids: CASSLYSRWDTPRNTEAFF.

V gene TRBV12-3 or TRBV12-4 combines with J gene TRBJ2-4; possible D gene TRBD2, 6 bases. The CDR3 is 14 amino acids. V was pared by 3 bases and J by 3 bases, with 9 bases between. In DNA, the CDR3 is TGTGCCAGCAGTTTCCGGGGGATCAAAAACATTCAGTACTTC. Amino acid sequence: CASSFRGIKNIQYF.

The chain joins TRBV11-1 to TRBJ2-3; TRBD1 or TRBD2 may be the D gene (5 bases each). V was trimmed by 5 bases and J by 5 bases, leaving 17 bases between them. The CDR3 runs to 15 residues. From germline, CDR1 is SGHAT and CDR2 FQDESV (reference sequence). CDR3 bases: TGTGCCAGCAGCCCTAGACAGCGGACCTTAGATACGCAGTATTTT. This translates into CASSPRQRTLDTQYF.

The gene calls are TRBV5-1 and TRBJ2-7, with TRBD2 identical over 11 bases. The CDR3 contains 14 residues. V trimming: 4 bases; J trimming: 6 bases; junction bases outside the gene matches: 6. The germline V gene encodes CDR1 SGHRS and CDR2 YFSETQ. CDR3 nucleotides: TGCGCCAGCAGCCTACCCGGGACTAGCGGCGAGCAGTACTTC. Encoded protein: CASSLPGTSGEQYF.